This T cell receptor (beta chain) stems from a study of long-term antiretroviral therapy in people with HIV. Study outcomes and limitations: The clones with expansion before ART were dominant in the repertoire at all time points. Spans of CDR3 length were tighter for HIV repertoires than for controls.

The V and J ends lost 0 bases and 2 bases, in that order; junction bases with no gene match: 6. Germline CDR1 MNHEY, CDR2 SVGAGI. The CDR3 runs 16 residues. A note on this clone: Its antigen is currently unknown.

Sequencing relied on immunoSEQ assay v3.0, run at survey level. Clones were read by immunoSEQ multiplex PCR, and TCRdb kept only the in-frame ones, dropping some. The sample carries under 20,000 clones, more than 85% recorded once. The sequenced sample was unsorted PBMCs, obtained 0.3 years after starting antiretroviral therapy. J is TRBJ2-5 and V is TRBV6-5; 7 bases map to TRBD2. The source of this sequence is a man aged 55 to 70 with HIV. CDR3 protein: CASSYSVPGGQETQYF. The CDR3, as DNA: TGTGCCAGCAGTTACTCCGTTCCGGGGGGTCAAGAGACCCAGTACTTC.